A few counts support the clone carrying this T cell receptor (beta chain). This specimen comes from a study of CD8 T cells in ankylosing spondylitis. TCRdb used MiXCR to reprocess the 5' RACE reads, holding one entry per CDR3 protein. The sample lists roughly 230,000 distinct CDR3 sequences; roughly a tenth were seen once. CDR1 and CDR2 (germline): MGHDK, SYGVNS. V lost 3 bases to trimming and J lost 1 base; unmatched junction nucleotides: 5. This CDR3 has 15 amino acids. What was sequenced was blood, either unsorted or a sorted T cell fraction (not recorded which). This sequence originates from a male donor with ankylosing spondylitis or in good health (not recorded which). V is TRBV25-1 and J is TRBJ2-5; 7 bases fit TRBD1. The CDR3 spells CASSELRDSQETQYF. DNA of the CDR3: TGTGCCAGCAGTGAGCTTCGGGACAGCCAAGAGACCCAGTACTTC.